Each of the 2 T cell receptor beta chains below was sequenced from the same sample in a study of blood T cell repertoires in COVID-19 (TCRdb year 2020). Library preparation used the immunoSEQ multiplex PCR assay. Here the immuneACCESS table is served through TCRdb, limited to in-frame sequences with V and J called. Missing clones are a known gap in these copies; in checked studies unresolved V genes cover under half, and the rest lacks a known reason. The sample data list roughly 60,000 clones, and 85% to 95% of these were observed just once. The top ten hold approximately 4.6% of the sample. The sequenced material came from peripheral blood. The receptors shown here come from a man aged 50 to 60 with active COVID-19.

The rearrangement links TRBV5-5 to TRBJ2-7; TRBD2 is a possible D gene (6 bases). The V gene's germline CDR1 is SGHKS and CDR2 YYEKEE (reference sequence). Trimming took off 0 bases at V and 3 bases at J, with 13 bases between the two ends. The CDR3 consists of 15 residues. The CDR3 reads CASSLVVGRGYEQYF. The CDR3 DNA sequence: TGTGCCAGCAGCTTGGTGGTGGGGCGGGGCTACGAGCAGTACTTC.

CDR3 bases: TGTGCCAGCACCGGGATCGGGACAAAGGCAGATACGCAGTATTTT. Protein sequence: CASTGIGTKADTQYF. This chain uses TRBV27 with TRBJ2-3; tentatively, D is TRBD1 (6 bases). From germline, CDR1 is MNHEY and CDR2 SMNVEV (reference sequence). The CDR3 loop spans 15 amino acids. The germline V and J ends were trimmed by 7 bases and 4 bases, with 18 bases remaining between them.